This TCR beta chain was sequenced for a study of early T cells in non-severe SARS-CoV-2 infection. The wider study: The chains were unpaired, and the sequenced material was bulk RNA from unsorted whole blood.

Notes on the study in general: Matching results from VDJdb favored anti-spike CD8 responses, leaving private and CD4 specificities undetected.

Attachment of unique molecular identifiers to individual cDNA molecules was performed. TCRdb ran MiXCR on the 5' RACE reads and lists one entry per CDR3 protein. This sample has tens of thousands of distinct CDR3 sequences; approximately 5% occur once, and the top ten carry 16%. The trim removed 3 bases at V and 6 bases at J, leaving 12 bases unmatched. From germline, CDR1 is LGHNA and CDR2 YSLEER. There are 16 residues in the CDR3. As regards this clonotype: Its target is not known.

Sequencing used whole blood. This chain joins TRBV4-3 and TRBJ1-2; 8 bases match TRBD1. The sequence derives from an adult who was a healthcare worker with PCR-confirmed SARS-CoV-2 infection or an uninfected control (not recorded which). CDR3 sequence: CASSQGQVSPEDGYTF. The CDR3 DNA reads TGCGCCAGCAGCCAGGGACAGGTCAGCCCTGAGGATGGCTACACCTTC.